These 8 T cell receptor beta chains were sequenced from one sample in a study of blood T cell repertoires in COVID-19. Sequencing used immunoSEQ multiplex PCR; TCRdb keeps in-frame clones, though not all of them. In the table there are about 26,000 clones, approximately 96% of which are singletons. Sequencing was carried out using peripheral blood. The origin of the receptors is a human donor with active COVID-19. The donor label of this sample is uncertain.

The chain uses TRBV19 and TRBJ1-5; D perhaps matches TRBD1 (6 bases). Germline V gives CDR1 LNHDA, CDR2 SQIVND (reference sequence). CDR3 length: 15 amino acids. Trimming shortened V by 6 bases and J by 0 bases, and 12 bases separated the two germline ends. In DNA form, the CDR3 reads TGTGCCAGTAGCCACCAGGGGCATAGCAATCAGCCCCAGCATTTT. This sequence encodes CASSHQGHSNQPQHF.

The V and J genes are TRBV28 and TRBJ1-6, with TRBD1 matching over 8 bases. The CDR3 consists of 17 residues. J lost 10 bases, V lost 5 bases, and 16 bases had no gene match. CDR1 MDHEN and CDR2 SYDVKM come from the germline V gene. This chain's CDR3 is CASSTSGQGGWNSPLHF. CDR3 bases: TGTGCCAGCAGTACCTCCGGACAGGGAGGGTGGAACTCACCCCTCCACTTT.

The chain couples TRBV4-2 to TRBJ1-4, with 7 bases fitting TRBD1. After removal of 2 bases from V and 3 bases from J, the junction contained 3 bases not matched to a gene. CDR1 is LGHNA, CDR2 YNFKEQ, per germline. The CDR3 contains 15 residues. The CDR3 spells CASSQTGQPNEKLFF. The CDR3 DNA is TGTGCCAGCAGCCAAACGGGACAGCCTAATGAAAAACTGTTTTTT.

This chain joins TRBV7-2 and TRBJ2-5; possibly TRBD1 for D (6 bases). The CDR3 is made up of 14 amino acids. Trimming pared 5 bases from V and 0 bases from J, leaving 10 bases between. Germline V gene sequence: CDR1 SGHTA, CDR2 FQGNSA. The chain's CDR3 is CASSLGTNQETQYF. DNA for the CDR3: TGTGCCAGCAGCCTCGGGACAAACCAAGAGACCCAGTACTTC.

The chain has TRBV20-1 and TRBJ2-7; D is unclear. The V end lost 3 bases, the J end lost 4 bases, and 7 bases lay between the germline ends. The CDR3 totals 11 residues. CDR1 is DFQATT, CDR2 SNEGSKA, per germline (reference sequence). The CDR3 here is CSASLSYEQYF. CDR3 nucleotides: TGCAGTGCTAGTCTCTCGTACGAGCAGTACTTC.

J is TRBJ1-2 and V is TRBV19, with TRBD1 matching 8 bases. Germline values: CDR1 LNHDA, CDR2 SQIVND (reference sequence). Germline trimming cut 3 bases from V and 7 bases from J; bases unmatched to any gene: 13. The CDR3 runs to 16 residues. The CDR3, as DNA: TGTGCCAGTAGTATTGCGTCGACAGGGGCCTCGGGTGGCTACACCTTC. Protein product: CASSIASTGASGGYTF.

V is TRBV6-2 or TRBV6-3 and J is TRBJ2-5; 7 bases match TRBD2. Germline-derived CDR1 and CDR2 are MNHEY and SVGEGT. The CDR3 is 16 amino acids. V shed 4 bases and J 5 bases; nucleotides not matched to a gene: 13. In nucleotides, the CDR3 is TGTGCCAGCAGTTCAGTTAGTAGCGGGCGATGGGAGACCCAGTACTTC. It specifies CASSSVSSGRWETQYF.

The rearrangement joins TRBV6-1 to TRBJ1-4, with 9 bases that match TRBD1. Per germline, CDR1 MNHNS and CDR2 SASEGT. The trim removed 4 bases at V and 7 bases at J, leaving 13 bases unmatched. The CDR3 covers 17 residues. In DNA form, the CDR3 reads TGTGCCAGCAGTGGAGGACAGGGGAGTATCTTAGTTGAAAAACTGTTTTTT. Protein sequence: CASSGGQGSILVEKLFF.